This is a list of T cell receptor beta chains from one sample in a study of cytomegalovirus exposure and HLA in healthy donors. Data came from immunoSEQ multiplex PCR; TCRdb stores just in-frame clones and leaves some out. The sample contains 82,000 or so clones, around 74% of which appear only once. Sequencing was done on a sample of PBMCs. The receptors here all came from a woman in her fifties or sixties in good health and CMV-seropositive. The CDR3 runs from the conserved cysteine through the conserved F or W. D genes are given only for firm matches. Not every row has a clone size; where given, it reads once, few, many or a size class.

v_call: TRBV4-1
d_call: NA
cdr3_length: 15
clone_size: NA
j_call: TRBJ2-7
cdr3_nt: TGCGCCAGCAGCCAAGAAGGGGTCGGTCCGCGCGAGCAGTACTTC
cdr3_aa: CASSQEGVGPREQYF

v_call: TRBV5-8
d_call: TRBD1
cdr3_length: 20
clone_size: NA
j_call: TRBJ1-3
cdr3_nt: TGTGCCAGCAGCTTGGGCCAAGGCCCTGGACAGGGGCTTCGCGGAAACACCATATATTTT
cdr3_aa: CASSLGQGPGQGLRGNTIYF

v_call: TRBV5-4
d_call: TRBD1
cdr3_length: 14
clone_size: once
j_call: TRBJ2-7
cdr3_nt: TGTGCCAGCAGCCACAGGGGGAGAACCTACGAGCAGTACTTC
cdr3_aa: CASSHRGRTYEQYF

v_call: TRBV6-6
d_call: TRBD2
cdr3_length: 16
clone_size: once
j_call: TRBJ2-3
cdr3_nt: TGTGCCAGCAGTATAATTGGGGGGGTTGGTACAGATACGCAGTATTTT
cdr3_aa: CASSIIGGVGTDTQYF

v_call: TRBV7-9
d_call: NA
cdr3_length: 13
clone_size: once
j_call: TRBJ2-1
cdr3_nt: TGTGCCAGCTGGGACACACAGAGGGGTGAGCAGTTCTTC
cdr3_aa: CASWDTQRGEQFF

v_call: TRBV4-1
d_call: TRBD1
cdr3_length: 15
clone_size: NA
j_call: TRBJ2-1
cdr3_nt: TGCGCCAGCAGCCAGGCTTCAACAGGGGTGGCTGAGCAGTTCTTC
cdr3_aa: CASSQASTGVAEQFF

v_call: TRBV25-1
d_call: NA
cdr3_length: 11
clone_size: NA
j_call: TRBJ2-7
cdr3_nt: TGTGCCAGCAGTGACCGGGATGTGGGGTACTTC
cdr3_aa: CASSDRDVGYF

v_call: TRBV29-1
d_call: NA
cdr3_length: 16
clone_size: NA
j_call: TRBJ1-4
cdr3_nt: TGCAGCGTTAGTCCCCCCGGGGATGCAACTAATGAAAAACTGTTTTTT
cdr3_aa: CSVSPPGDATNEKLFF

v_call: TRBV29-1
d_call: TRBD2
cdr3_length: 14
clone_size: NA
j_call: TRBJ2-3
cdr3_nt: TGCAGCTCGTCAGCGGGAGGGAGGACAGATACGCAGTATTTT
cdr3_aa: CSSSAGGRTDTQYF

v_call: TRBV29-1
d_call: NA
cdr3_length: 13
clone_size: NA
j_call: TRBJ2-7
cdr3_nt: TGCAGCGGCAGACTTCAGGGGACCTACGAGCAGTACTTC
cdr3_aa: CSGRLQGTYEQYF

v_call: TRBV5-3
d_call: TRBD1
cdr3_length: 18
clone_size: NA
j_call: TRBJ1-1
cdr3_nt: TGTGCCAGAAGCTTGTTGGTTCAGGGGGCGCGGATGAACACTGAAGCTTTCTTT
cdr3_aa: CARSLLVQGARMNTEAFF

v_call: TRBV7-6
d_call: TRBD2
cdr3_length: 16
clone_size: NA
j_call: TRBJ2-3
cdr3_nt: TGTGCCAGCAGCTCCTTTGCGGGAGGGCCTACAGATACGCAGTATTTT
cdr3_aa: CASSSFAGGPTDTQYF

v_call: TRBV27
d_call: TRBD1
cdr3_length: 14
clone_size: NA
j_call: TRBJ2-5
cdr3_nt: TGTGCCAGCAGTCCCCGGACAGGGAGAGAGACCCAGTACTTC
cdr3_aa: CASSPRTGRETQYF

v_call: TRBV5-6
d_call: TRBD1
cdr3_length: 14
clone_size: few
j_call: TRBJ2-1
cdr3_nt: TGTGCCAGCAGCCGGGACAGACCCTACAATGAGCAGTTCTTC
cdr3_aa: CASSRDRPYNEQFF

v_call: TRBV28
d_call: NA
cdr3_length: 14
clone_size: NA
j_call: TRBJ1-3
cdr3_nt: TGTGCCAGCAGTTTGACAGACTCTGGAAACACCATATATTTT
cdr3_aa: CASSLTDSGNTIYF

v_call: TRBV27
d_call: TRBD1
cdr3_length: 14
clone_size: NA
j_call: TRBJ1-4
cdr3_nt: TGTGCCAGCACGGAGACAGGGTTAACTGAAAAACTGTTTTTT
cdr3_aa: CASTETGLTEKLFF

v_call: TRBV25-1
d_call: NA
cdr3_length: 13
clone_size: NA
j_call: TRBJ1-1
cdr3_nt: TGTGCCAGCAGTGGGGACTTGAACACTGAAGCTTTCTTT
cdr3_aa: CASSGDLNTEAFF

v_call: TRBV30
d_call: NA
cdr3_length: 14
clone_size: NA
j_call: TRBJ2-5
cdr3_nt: TGTGCCTGGAGTCCCGGAGGATCCCAAGAGACCCAGTACTTC
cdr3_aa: CAWSPGGSQETQYF

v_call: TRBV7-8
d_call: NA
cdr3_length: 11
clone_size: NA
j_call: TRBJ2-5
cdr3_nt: TGTGCCAGCAGCCCACAAGAGACCCAGTACTTC
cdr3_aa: CASSPQETQYF

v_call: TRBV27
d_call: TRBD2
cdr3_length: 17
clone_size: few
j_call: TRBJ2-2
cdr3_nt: TGTGCCAGCAGTTTTGGTCCTAGCGGGATGAACACCGGGGAGCTGTTTTTT
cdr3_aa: CASSFGPSGMNTGELFF

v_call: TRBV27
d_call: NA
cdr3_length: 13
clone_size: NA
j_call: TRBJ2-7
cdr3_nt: TGTGCCAGCAGACGACTCCTCTCCTACGAGCAGTACTTC
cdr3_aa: CASRRLLSYEQYF

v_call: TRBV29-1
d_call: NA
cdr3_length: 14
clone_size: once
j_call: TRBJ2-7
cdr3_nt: TGCAGCGTTGAAGACAGGGCGAGATCCTACGAGCAGTACTTC
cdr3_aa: CSVEDRARSYEQYF

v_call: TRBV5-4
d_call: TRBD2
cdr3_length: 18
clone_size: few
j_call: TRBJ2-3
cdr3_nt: TGTGCCAGCAGCCCTGGGACTAGCGGGAGGGCCAACACAGATACGCAGTATTTT
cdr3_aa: CASSPGTSGRANTDTQYF

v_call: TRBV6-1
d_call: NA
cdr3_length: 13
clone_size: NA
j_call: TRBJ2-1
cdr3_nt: TGTGCCAGCAGTGAAGCGCGGTGGAATGAGCAGTTCTTC
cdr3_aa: CASSEARWNEQFF

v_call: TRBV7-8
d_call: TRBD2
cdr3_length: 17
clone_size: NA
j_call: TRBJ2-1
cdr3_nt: TGTGCCAGCAGCTTAGGAGCTCTAGCGGGAGGGATCAATGAGCAGTTCTTC
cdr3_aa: CASSLGALAGGINEQFF

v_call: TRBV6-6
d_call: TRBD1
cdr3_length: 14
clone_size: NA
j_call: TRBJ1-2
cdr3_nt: TGTGCCAGCAACCCGGGACAGGTCAACTATGGCTACACCTTC
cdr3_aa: CASNPGQVNYGYTF

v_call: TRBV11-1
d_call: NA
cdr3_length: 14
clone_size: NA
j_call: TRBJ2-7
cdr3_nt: TGTGCCAGCGTGGCGAGCGCCTCCTCCTACGAGCAGTACTTC
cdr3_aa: CASVASASSYEQYF

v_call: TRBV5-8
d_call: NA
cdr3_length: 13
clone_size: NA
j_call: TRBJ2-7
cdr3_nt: TGTGCCAGCGACAACCGACACCTCTACGAGCAGTACTTC
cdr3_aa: CASDNRHLYEQYF

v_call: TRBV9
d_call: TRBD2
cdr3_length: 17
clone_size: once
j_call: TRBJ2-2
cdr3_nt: TGTGCCAGCAGCGGACAAGGACTAGAAGGCAACACCGGGGAGCTGTTTTTT
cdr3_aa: CASSGQGLEGNTGELFF

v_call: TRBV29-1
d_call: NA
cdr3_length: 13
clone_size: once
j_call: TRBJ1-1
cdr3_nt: TGCAGCTCATCGACAGGATCGAGGACTGAAGCTTTCTTT
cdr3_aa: CSSSTGSRTEAFF

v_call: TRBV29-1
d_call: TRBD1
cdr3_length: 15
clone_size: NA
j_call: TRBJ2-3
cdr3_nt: TGCAGCGTTGAAGGCGGGACAGGGCTCGCAGATACGCAGTATTTT
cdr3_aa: CSVEGGTGLADTQYF

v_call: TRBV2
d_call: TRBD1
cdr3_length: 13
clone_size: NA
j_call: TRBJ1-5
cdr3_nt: TGTGCCATCCAGACAGGGGGTGGTCAGCCCCAGCATTTT
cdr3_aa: CAIQTGGGQPQHF

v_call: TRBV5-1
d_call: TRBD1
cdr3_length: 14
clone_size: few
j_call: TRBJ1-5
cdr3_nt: TGCGCCAGCAGTCCGGGACAGTTCAATCAGCCCCAGCATTTT
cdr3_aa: CASSPGQFNQPQHF

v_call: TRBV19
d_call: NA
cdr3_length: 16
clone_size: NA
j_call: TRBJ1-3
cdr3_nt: TGTGCCAGTAGTTCACCCGGCCGGAGCTCTGGAAACACCATATATTTT
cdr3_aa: CASSSPGRSSGNTIYF

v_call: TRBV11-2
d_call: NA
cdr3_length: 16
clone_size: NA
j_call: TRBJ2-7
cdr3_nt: TGTGCCAGCAGCTCCTGGCCAAGGGGCAGATCCTACGAGCAGTACTTC
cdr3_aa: CASSSWPRGRSYEQYF

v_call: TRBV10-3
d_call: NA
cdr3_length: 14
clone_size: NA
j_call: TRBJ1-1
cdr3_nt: TGTGCCATCAGCAGGGGTGGGATGAACACTGAAGCTTTCTTT
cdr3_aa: CAISRGGMNTEAFF

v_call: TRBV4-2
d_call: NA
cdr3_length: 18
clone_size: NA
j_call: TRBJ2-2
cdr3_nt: TGTGCCAGCAGCCAAGATCTCGTAACAGGGGGGGGAACCGGGGAGCTGTTTTTT
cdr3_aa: CASSQDLVTGGGTGELFF

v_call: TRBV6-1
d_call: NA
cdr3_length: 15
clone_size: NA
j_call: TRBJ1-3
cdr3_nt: TGTGCCAGCGTGGAGCCCGGAGCACCCAAAAACACCATATATTTT
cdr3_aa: CASVEPGAPKNTIYF

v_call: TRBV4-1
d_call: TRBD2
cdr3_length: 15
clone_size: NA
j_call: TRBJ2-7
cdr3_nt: TGCGCCAGCAGCCAGGCAAGCGGGAGGACCTACGAGCAGTACTTC
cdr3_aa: CASSQASGRTYEQYF

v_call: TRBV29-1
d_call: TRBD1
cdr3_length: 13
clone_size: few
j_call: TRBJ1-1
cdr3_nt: TGCAGCGTTCTACAGGGGGGGCTCACTGAAGCTTTCTTT
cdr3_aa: CSVLQGGLTEAFF

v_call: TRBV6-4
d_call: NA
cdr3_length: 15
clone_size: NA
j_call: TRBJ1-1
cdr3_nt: TGTGCCAGCAGTGCCACACCCGAATTGGTGACTGAAGCTTTCTTT
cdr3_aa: CASSATPELVTEAFF

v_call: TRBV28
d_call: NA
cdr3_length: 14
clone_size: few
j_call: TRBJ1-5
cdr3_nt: TGTGCCAGCAGTTTGTATGGGGAGAGTCAGCCCCAGCATTTT
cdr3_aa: CASSLYGESQPQHF

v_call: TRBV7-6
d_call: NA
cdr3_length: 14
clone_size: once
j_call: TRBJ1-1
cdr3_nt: TGTGCCAGCACACGGACAGACCTAGGCACTGAAGCTTTCTTT
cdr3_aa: CASTRTDLGTEAFF

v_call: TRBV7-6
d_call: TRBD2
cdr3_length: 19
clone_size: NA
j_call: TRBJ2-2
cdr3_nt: TGTGCCAGCAGCCCTCTGGGACTAGCACCGAAAGCTAGCACCGGGGAGCTGTTTTTT
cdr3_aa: CASSPLGLAPKASTGELFF

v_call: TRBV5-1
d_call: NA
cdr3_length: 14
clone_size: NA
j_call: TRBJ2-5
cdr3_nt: TGCGCCAGCAGCTTGGAAGGGGGAAAAGAGACCCAGTACTTC
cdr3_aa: CASSLEGGKETQYF

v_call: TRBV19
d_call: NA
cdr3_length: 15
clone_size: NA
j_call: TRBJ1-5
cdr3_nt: TGTGCCAGTAGTATCGAGACGACGAGGAATCAGCCCCAGCATTTT
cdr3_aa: CASSIETTRNQPQHF

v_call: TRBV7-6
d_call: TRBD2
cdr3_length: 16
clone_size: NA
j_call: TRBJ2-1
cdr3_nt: TGTGCCAGCAGCTTAGCCTCGACTAGCGGGGGCTATGAGCAGTTCTTC
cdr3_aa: CASSLASTSGGYEQFF

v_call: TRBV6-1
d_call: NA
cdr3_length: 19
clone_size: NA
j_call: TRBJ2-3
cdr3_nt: TGTGCCAGCAGTGCCCAGGGGCCCCCCTACCGAGTAGGGATGGATACGCAGTATTTT
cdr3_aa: CASSAQGPPYRVGMDTQYF

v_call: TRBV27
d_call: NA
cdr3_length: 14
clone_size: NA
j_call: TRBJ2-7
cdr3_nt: TGTGCCAGCAGCCGGAGCGGCCTTCCCTACGAGCAGTACTTC
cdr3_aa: CASSRSGLPYEQYF

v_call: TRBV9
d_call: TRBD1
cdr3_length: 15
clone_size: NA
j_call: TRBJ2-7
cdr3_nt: TGTGCCAGCATCGATAGTGGGACAGGGATTTACGAGCAGTACTTC
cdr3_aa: CASIDSGTGIYEQYF

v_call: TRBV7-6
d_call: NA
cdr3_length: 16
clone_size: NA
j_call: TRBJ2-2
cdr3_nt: TGTGCCAGCAGCTCTCCCGACTCCGCGAACACCGGGGAGCTGTTTTTT
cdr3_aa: CASSSPDSANTGELFF